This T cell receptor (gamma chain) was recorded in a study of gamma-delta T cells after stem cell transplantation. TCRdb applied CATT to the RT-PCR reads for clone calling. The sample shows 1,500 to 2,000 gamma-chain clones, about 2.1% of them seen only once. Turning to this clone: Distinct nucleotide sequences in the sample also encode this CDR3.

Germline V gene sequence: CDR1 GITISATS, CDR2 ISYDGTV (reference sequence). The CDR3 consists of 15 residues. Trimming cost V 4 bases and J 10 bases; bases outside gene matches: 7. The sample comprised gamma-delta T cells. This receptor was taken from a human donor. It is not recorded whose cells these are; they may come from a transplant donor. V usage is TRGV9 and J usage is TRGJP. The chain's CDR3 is CALWDRELGKKIKVF. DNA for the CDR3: TGTGCCTTGTGGGACCGGGAATTGGGCAAAAAAATCAAGGTATTT.